This T cell receptor beta chain was found in a study of T cell repertoires in aging, cancer and after chemotherapy. Concerning this clonotype: Its antigen remains unidentified.

Findings of the study overall: Age-matched healthy donors had significantly more diverse, less clonal blood TCR repertoires than untreated cancer patients.

Multiplex touch-down PCR with TRB-A/B primers amplified rearranged V-D-J TRB sequences. TCRdb independently ran MiXCR on the multiplex PCR reads; one entry per CDR3 protein. The sample consists of more than 15,000 distinct CDR3 sequences, around half of them appearing once. Germline V gives CDR1 LNHDA, CDR2 SQIVND (reference sequence). The CDR3 is 14 amino acids. V lost 7 bases to trimming and J lost 7 bases; unmatched junction nucleotides: 9. Peripheral blood genomic DNA, not sorted cells or RNA, was the template. The sequence was collected from a human donor in good health. The V call is TRBV19, the J call TRBJ2-1; TRBD2 aligns across 8 bases. The sequenced sample was blood. The CDR3: CASMTGGPENEQFF. The CDR3 bases are TGTGCCAGTATGACGGGAGGGCCTGAAAATGAGCAGTTCTTC. Looking up the rest from reference TRBV19 and TRBJ2-1 gives the full variable domain: DGGITQSPKYLFRKEGQNVTLSCEQNLNHDAMYWYRQDPGQGLRLIYYSQIVNDFQKGDIAEGYSVSREKKESFPLTVTSAQKNPTAFYLCASMTGGPENEQFFGPGTRLTVL.